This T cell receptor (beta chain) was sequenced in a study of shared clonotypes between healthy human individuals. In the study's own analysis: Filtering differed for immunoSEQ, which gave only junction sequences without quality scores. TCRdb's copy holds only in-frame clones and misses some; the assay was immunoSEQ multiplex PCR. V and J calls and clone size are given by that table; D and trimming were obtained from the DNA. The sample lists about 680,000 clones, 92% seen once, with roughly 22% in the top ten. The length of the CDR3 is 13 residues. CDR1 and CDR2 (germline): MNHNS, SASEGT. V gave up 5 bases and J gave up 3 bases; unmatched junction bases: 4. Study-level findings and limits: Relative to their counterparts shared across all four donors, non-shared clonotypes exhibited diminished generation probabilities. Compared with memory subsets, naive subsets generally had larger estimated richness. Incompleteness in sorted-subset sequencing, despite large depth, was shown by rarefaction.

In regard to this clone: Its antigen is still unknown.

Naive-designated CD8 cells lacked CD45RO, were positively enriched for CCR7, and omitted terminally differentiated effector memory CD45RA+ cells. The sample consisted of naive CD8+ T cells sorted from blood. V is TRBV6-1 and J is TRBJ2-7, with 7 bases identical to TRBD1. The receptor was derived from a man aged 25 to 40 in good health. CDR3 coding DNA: TGTGCCAGCAGTCACCGGGACAGCTACGAGCAGTACTTC. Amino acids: CASSHRDSYEQYF.